One sample yielded the 15 T cell receptor beta chains listed below, sequenced in a study of metastatic and nonmetastatic thyroid tumors. TCRdb re-analyzed the PCR reads using MiXCR. In the table there are some 38,000 clones, approximately 19% of which are singletons. Patients had received no treatment of any kind before thyroid surgery. The sample taken for sequencing was blood. All receptors come from a female donor with papillary thyroid cancer or a benign thyroid nodule (not recorded which). Some clones in this sample may be carry-over from other donors' samples.

This clone was picked up many times. The V gene is TRBV28, the J gene TRBJ1-1, with 9 bases matching TRBD1. Trimming cost V 2 bases and J 0 bases; bases outside gene matches: 4. The CDR3 length is 16 residues. CDR1 is MDHEN and CDR2 is SYDVKM in the germline V gene. The CDR3 protein is CASSLDRGYMNTEAFF. The CDR3 coding sequence is TGTGCCAGCAGTTTAGACAGGGGGTATATGAACACTGAAGCTTTCTTT.

The chain recombines TRBV27 with TRBJ2-7; D is undetermined. The CDR3 runs to 18 residues. The V gene lost 0 bases and the J gene lost 1 base, with 19 bases spanning the gap. The germline gives CDR1 MNHEY, CDR2 SMNVEV (reference sequence). CDR3 in DNA: TGTGCCAGCAGTTTATCGATACCGGTGGTCGGTTATTCCTACGAGCAGTACTTC. Translating it yields CASSLSIPVVGYSYEQYF.

This sequence joins TRBV20-1 and TRBJ1-5; D gene uncertain. Germline V gene lookup returns CDR1 DFQATT and CDR2 SNEGSKA (reference sequence). Trimming took off 5 bases at V and 4 bases at J, with 9 bases between the two ends. The CDR3 loop spans 12 amino acids. For the CDR3, the DNA is TGCAGTGCTGCTGGCCAGAATCAGCCCCAGCATTTT. Protein product: CSAAGQNQPQHF.

Points on this clone: A read error may be the cause here, since a much bigger clone is one base away. The same CDR3 is also encoded by other DNA sequences in this sample. This chain uses TRBV5-4 with TRBJ2-7; D is possibly TRBD1 (7 bases). Germline CDR1 and CDR2: SGHNT and YYREEE (reference sequence). The CDR3 is made up of 15 amino acids. Trimming shortened V by 3 bases and J by 2 bases, and 15 bases separated the two germline ends. The CDR3 sequence is CASSSRQGLTYEQYF. CDR3 nucleotides: TGTGCCAGCAGCTCCAGACAGGGACTTACCTACGAGCAGTACTTC. The whole variable domain, remainder taken from reference TRBV5-4 and TRBJ2-7, is ETGVTQSPTHLIKTRGQQVTLRCSSQSGHNTVSWYQQALGQGPQFIFQYYREEENGRGNFPPRFSGLQFPNYSSELNVNALELDDSALYLCASSSRQGLTYEQYFGPGTRLTVT.

The sample holds a few counts of this clone. The sample holds other DNA sequences that translate to the same CDR3. The genes are TRBV27 and TRBJ1-2, with D possibly TRBD1 on 5 matching bases. From germline, CDR1 is MNHEY and CDR2 SMNVEV (reference sequence). The CDR3 totals 17 residues. V gave up 8 bases and J gave up 3 bases, with 25 bases separating them. In nucleotides, the CDR3 is TGTGCCAGCTCTCTCCGCCCGGGGCACCCGGAGTACTATGGCTACACCTTC. Protein sequence: CASSLRPGHPEYYGYTF.

At least ten counts were recorded for this clone. The chain links TRBV12-3 or TRBV12-4 to TRBJ1-1; TRBD1 matches at 8 bases. This CDR3 has 16 amino acids. V lost 5 bases to trimming and J lost 3 bases; unmatched junction nucleotides: 11. The CDR3 loop reads CASSPKDRAIDTEAFF. DNA of the CDR3: TGTGCCAGCAGTCCCAAGGACAGGGCTATCGACACTGAAGCTTTCTTT.

This clone rates as medium-sized. The chain uses TRBV6-1 and TRBJ1-1; tentatively, D is TRBD1 (5 bases). Trimming took off 2 bases at V and 10 bases at J, with 11 bases between the two ends. The CDR3 is 12 amino acids. Germline V gene data show CDR1 as MNHNS and CDR2 as SASEGT. CDR3 in DNA: TGTGCCAGCAGTGAATGGGGGTTTAGAGCTTTCTTT. This encodes CASSEWGFRAFF.

At least ten counts were recorded for this clone. The CDR3, as DNA: TGTGCCAGCAGACAAATCTCCTACAATGAGCAGTTCTTC. It specifies CASRQISYNEQFF. This rearrangement joins TRBV2 to TRBJ2-1; D is ambiguous. The CDR3 covers 13 residues. The V end was cut by 6 bases, the J end by 0 bases, with 6 bases between. Looked up from germline, CDR1 is SNHLY and CDR2 is FYNNEI.

In this sample, this clone turned up many times. This sequence joins TRBV20-1 and TRBJ2-7; the match to TRBD1 covers 10 bases. V gave up 0 bases and J gave up 5 bases; unmatched junction bases: 4. The CDR3 has 14 amino acids. Germline lookup yields CDR1 DFQATT and CDR2 SNEGSKA (reference sequence). CDR3 region: CSARDGDRGDEQYF. The CDR3 bases are TGCAGTGCTAGAGATGGGGACAGGGGCGACGAGCAGTACTTC.

The table lists this clone with many counts. The chain links TRBV9 to TRBJ1-6; D gene uncertain. CDR1 is SGDLS and CDR2 is YYNGEE in the germline V gene. The ends were cut back, 0 bases at V and 4 bases at J, with 2 bases in the middle. The CDR3 covers 13 residues. CDR3 region: CASSVEYNSPLHF. Written as DNA, the CDR3 is TGTGCCAGCAGCGTAGAATATAATTCACCCCTCCACTTT.

This clone was seen a handful of times. This may arise from a read error, as a much more abundant clone is one base away. This same CDR3 is encoded by further DNA sequences in the sample. The gene calls are TRBV11-2 and TRBJ2-3; D gene unclear. The CDR3 length is 10 residues. Trimming pared 6 bases from V and 7 bases from J, leaving 5 bases between. CDR1 SGHAT and CDR2 FQNNGV come from the germline V gene. CDR3 sequence reads: CASSRNTQYF. CDR3 DNA sequence: TGTGCCAGCAGTCGTAATACGCAGTATTTT.

This clone was seen once. This chain joins TRBV20-1 and TRBJ2-7; D is uncertain. The V and J ends lost 5 bases and 6 bases respectively, with 11 bases between them. Germline CDR1 is DFQATT and CDR2 is SNEGSKA (reference sequence). CDR3 length equals 11 residues. Here the CDR3 DNA reads TGCAGTGCTCGCCAAGTTCTCGAGCAGTACTTC. Its translation: CSARQVLEQYF.

This clone was detected many times. The chain employs TRBV12-3 or TRBV12-4 and TRBJ1-5; D unclear. The CDR3 runs to 13 residues. Trimming took off 5 bases at V and 3 bases at J, with 8 bases between the two ends. CDR3 protein: CASSPRSNQPQHF. In DNA, the CDR3 is TGTGCCAGCAGTCCCCGATCCAATCAGCCCCAGCATTTT.

This clone was detected a few times. The chain joins TRBV19 to TRBJ2-2, with 7 bases that match TRBD2. The CDR3 consists of 18 residues. V lost 10 bases to trimming and J lost 7 bases; unmatched junction nucleotides: 24. Germline CDR1 LNHDA, CDR2 SQIVND (reference sequence). The CDR3 DNA reads TGTGCCAATCGGATGCGGGAGATCCTCGGGATTTCAGACGGGGAGCTGTTTTTT. Translating it yields CANRMREILGISDGELFF.

This clone came up many times. The V gene is TRBV6-2 or TRBV6-3, the J gene TRBJ2-3, with 7 nucleotides matching TRBD2. The CDR3 is made up of 14 amino acids. Germline values: CDR1 MNHEY, CDR2 SVGEGT. J lost 6 bases, V lost 11 bases, and 14 bases had no gene match. The DNA of the CDR3 is TGTGCCTCATCGGGGCTAGCGGCGTCGGATACGCAGTATTTT. Residues: CASSGLAASDTQYF.